The rows below give T cell receptor beta chains drawn from one sample of a study of CD8 T cells in ankylosing spondylitis. TCRdb re-derived calls from the 5' RACE reads in MiXCR, one entry per CDR3 protein. The table includes about 190,000 distinct CDR3 sequences, 10% to 15% detected once. Material: blood, either unsorted or a sorted T cell fraction (not recorded which). These receptors were obtained from a female donor with ankylosing spondylitis or in good health (not recorded which). The CDR3 runs from the conserved cysteine through the conserved F or W. The D gene is left open where the match is weak. Clone size, where shown, is once, few, many, or a class for clones that have expanded.

CDR3 DNA	CDR3 protein	clone size	D gene	J gene	V gene
TGTGCCAGCATCCCCGCGGCACCCTCTGGAAACACCATATATTTT	CASIPAAPSGNTIYF	many	-	TRBJ1-3	TRBV12-3/TRBV12-4
TGCAGTGCTAGATCCCAGGGGAGTAGTGGTGAGCAGTTCTTC	CSARSQGSSGEQFF	many	-	TRBJ2-1	TRBV20-1
TGTGCCAGCAGCCAGATGGACCGGACTGAAGCTTTCTTT	CASSQMDRTEAFF	-	-	TRBJ1-1	TRBV12-3/TRBV12-4
TGTGCCAGCAGTCCCAGGGGCACTGAAGCTTTCTTT	CASSPRGTEAFF	few	-	TRBJ1-1	TRBV27
TGTGCCAGCAGTTACCACATCGATACGCAGTATTTT	CASSYHIDTQYF	-	-	TRBJ2-3	TRBV12-3/TRBV12-4
TGTGCCAGCAGTTTAAGCGACTACGAGCAGTACTTC	CASSLSDYEQYF	many	-	TRBJ2-7	TRBV28
TGTGCCAGCATAGCGGGAAACTACGAGCAGTACTTC	CASIAGNYEQYF	-	TRBD2	TRBJ2-7	TRBV28
TGTGCCAGCAGTCGCCTAGCGGGAACGGGGAACATTCAGTACTTC	CASSRLAGTGNIQYF	few	TRBD2	TRBJ2-4	TRBV6-2/TRBV6-3
TGTGCCAGCAGTGATCGTGGTCTAGCCATCTCCTACGAGCAGTACTTC	CASSDRGLAISYEQYF	few	-	TRBJ2-7	TRBV6-1
TGTGCCAGCAGTTTTAGACGGCTTATCTATGGCTACACCTTC	CASSFRRLIYGYTF	-	-	TRBJ1-2	TRBV12-3/TRBV12-4
TGCGCCAGCAGCCAAGATCGGACGGCTAGTTTGTACTTC	CASSQDRTASLYF	many	-	TRBJ2-7	TRBV4-3
TGCGCCAGCAGCTTCCCCGGGCCGGAGGCCACTGAAGCTTTCTTT	CASSFPGPEATEAFF	many	-	TRBJ1-1	TRBV5-1
TGCAGTGCTAGAGGAAACCGGGACTCGAACTACGAGCAGTACTTC	CSARGNRDSNYEQYF	many	-	TRBJ2-7	TRBV20-1
TGTGCCAGTAATAAGCGCCTGGGGGGAGATACGCAGTATTTT	CASNKRLGGDTQYF	many	-	TRBJ2-3	TRBV19
TGTGCCATCAGTGTCGGGACAGGGGGCAAGTCACCCCTCCACTTT	CAISVGTGGKSPLHF	many	TRBD1	TRBJ1-6	TRBV10-3
TGTGCCAGCAGTTCCGACCGGGACATCTACAATGAGCAGTTCTTC	CASSSDRDIYNEQFF	many	-	TRBJ2-1	TRBV12-3/TRBV12-4
TGTGCCAGCACTCGTAGCGGTAGGGCAGAAGCTTTCTTT	CASTRSGRAEAFF	many	-	TRBJ1-1	TRBV12-3/TRBV12-4
TGTGCCAGCAGCGTTGGCGGGGATTGGACAGATACGCAGTATTTT	CASSVGGDWTDTQYF	many	-	TRBJ2-3	TRBV9
TGTGCCAGTAGTAGAGAGACAGGGGGGCAGCCCCAGCATTTT	CASSRETGGQPQHF	few	TRBD1	TRBJ1-5	TRBV19
TGTGCCAGCAGCCACGGGAGAGAACCCTACGAGCAGTACTTC	CASSHGREPYEQYF	few	-	TRBJ2-7	TRBV3-1
TGCGCCAGCAGCTTGAATCCCAGATTAAACTATGGCTACACCTTC	CASSLNPRLNYGYTF	many	-	TRBJ1-2	TRBV5-1
TGCAGTGCTAGTTCTGGTCGGCTAGCAAGCTACGAGCAGTACTTC	CSASSGRLASYEQYF	-	-	TRBJ2-7	TRBV20-1